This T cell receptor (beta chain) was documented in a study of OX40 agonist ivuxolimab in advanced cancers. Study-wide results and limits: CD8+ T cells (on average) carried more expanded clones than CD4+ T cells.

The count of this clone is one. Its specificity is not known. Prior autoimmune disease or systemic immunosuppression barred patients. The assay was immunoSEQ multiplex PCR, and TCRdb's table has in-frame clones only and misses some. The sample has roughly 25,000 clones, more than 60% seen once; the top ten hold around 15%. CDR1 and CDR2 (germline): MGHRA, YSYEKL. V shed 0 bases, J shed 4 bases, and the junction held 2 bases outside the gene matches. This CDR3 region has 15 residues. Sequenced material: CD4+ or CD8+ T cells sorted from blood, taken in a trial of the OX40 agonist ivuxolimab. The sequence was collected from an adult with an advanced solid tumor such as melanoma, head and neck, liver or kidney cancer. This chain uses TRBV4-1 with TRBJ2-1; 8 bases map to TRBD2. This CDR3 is CASSQEAGAYNEQFF. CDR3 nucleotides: TGCGCCAGCAGCCAAGAAGCGGGGGCTTACAATGAGCAGTTCTTC.